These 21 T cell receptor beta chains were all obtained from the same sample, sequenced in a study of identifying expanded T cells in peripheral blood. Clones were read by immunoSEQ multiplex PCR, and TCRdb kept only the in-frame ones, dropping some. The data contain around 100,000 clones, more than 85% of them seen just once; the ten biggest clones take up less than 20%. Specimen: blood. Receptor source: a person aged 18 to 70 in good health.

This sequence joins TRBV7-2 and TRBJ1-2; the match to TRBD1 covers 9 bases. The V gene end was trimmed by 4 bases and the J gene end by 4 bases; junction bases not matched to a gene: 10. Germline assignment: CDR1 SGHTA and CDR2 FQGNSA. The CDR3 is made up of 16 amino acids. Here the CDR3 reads CASSSPGQGLFYGYTF. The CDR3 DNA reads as TGTGCCAGCAGCTCCCCCGGACAGGGGCTGTTCTATGGCTACACCTTC.

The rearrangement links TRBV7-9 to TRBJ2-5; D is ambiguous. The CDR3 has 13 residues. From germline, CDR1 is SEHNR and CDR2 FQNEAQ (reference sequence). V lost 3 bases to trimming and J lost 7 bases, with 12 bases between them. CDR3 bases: TGTGCCAGCAGCTTTGGAACGGTAGGGACCCAGTACTTC. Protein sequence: CASSFGTVGTQYF.

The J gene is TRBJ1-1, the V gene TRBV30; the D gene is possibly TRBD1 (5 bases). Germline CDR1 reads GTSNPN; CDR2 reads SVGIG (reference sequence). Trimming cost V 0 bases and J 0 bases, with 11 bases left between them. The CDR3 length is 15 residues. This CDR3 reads CAWSVGLGLNTEAFF. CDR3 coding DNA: TGTGCCTGGAGTGTGGGGCTAGGACTGAACACTGAAGCTTTCTTT.

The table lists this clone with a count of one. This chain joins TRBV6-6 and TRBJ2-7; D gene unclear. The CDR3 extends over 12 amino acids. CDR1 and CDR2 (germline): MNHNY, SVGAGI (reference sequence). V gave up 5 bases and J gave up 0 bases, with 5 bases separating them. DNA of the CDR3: TGTGCCAGCAGTCCCACCTCCTACGAGCAGTACTTC. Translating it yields CASSPTSYEQYF.

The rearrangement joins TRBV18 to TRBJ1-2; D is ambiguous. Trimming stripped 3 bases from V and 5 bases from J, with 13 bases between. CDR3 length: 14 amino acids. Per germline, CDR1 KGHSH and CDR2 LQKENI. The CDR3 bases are TGTGCCAGCTCACCTGGGATGGCTTATTATGGCTACACCTTC. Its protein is CASSPGMAYYGYTF.

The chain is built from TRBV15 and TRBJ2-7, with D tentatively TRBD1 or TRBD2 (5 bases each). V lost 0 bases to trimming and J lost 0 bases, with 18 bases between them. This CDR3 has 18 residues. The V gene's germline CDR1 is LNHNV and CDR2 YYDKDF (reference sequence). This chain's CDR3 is CATSRDHSRYGGSYEQYF. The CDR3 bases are TGTGCCACCAGCAGAGACCACTCTCGATATGGGGGCTCCTACGAGCAGTACTTC. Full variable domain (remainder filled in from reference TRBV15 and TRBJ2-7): DAMVIQNPRYQVTQFGKPVTLSCSQTLNHNVMYWYQQKSSQAPKLLFHYYDKDFNNEADTPDNFQSRRPNTSFCFLDIRSPGLGDTAMYLCATSRDHSRYGGSYEQYFGPGTRLTVT.

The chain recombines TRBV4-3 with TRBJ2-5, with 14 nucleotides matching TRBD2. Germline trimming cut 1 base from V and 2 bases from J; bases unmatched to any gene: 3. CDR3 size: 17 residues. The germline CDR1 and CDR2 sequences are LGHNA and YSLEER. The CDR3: CASSQGLAGGQQETQYF. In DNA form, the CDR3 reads TGCGCCAGCAGCCAAGGACTAGCGGGGGGGCAACAAGAGACCCAGTACTTC.

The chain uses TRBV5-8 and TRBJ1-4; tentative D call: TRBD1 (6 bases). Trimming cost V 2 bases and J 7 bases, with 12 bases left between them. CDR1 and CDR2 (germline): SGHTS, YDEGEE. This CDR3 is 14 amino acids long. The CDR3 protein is CASSFTGTLEKLFF. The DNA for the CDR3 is TGTGCCAGCAGCTTTACAGGGACCCTTGAAAAACTGTTTTTT. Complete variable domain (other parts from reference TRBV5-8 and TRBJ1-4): EAGVTQSPTHLIKTRGQQATLRCSPISGHTSVYWYQQALGLGLQFLLWYDEGEERNRGNFPPRFSGRQFPNYSSELNVNALELEDSALYLCASSFTGTLEKLFFGSGTQLSVL.

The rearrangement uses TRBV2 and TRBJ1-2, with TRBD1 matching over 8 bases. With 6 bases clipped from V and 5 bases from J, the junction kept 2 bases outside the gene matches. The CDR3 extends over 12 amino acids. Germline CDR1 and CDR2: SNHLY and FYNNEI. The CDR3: CASRTGEYGYTF. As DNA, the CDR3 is TGTGCCAGCAGGACAGGGGAGTATGGCTACACCTTC. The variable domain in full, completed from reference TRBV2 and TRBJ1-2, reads EPEVTQTPSHQVTQMGQEVILRCVPISNHLYFYWYRQILGQKVEFLVSFYNNEISEKSEIFDDQFSVERPDGSNFTLKIRSTKLEDSAMYFCASRTGEYGYTFGSGTRLTVV.

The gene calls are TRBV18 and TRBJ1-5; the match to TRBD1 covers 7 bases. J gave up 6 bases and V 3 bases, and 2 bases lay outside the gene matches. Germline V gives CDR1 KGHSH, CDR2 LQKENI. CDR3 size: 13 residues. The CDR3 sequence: CASSPDRTQPQHF. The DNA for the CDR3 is TGTGCCAGCTCACCGGACAGGACTCAGCCCCAGCATTTT.

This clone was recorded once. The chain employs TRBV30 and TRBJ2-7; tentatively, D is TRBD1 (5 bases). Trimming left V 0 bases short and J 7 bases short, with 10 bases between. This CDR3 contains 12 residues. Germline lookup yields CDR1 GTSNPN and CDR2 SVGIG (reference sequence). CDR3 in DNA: TGTGCCTGGAGTGTTGGGGCGCGGGAGCAGTACTTC. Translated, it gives CAWSVGAREQYF. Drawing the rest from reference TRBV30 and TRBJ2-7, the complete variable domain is SQTIHQWPATLVQPVGSPLSLECTVEGTSNPNLYWYRQAAGRGLQLLFYSVGIGQISSEVPQNLSASRPQDRQFILSSKKLLLSDSGFYLCAWSVGAREQYFGPGTRLTVT.

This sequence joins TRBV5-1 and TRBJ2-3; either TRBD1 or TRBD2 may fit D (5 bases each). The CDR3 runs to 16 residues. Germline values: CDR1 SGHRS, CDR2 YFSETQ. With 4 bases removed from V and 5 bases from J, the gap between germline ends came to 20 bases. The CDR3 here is CASSTSGTYQGDTQYF. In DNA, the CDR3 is TGCGCCAGCAGCACGTCCGGGACCTACCAAGGAGATACGCAGTATTTT.

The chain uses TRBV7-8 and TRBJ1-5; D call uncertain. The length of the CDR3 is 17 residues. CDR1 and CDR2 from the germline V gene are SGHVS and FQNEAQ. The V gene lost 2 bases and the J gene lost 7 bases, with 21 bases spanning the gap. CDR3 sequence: CASSLRRISKMAQPQHF. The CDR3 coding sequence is TGTGCCAGCAGCTTACGGAGGATTTCAAAAATGGCGCAGCCCCAGCATTTT.

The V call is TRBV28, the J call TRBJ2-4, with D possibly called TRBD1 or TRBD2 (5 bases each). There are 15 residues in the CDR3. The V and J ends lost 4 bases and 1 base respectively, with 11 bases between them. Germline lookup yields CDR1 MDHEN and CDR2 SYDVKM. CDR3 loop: CASSSPGAAKNIQYF. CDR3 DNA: TGTGCCAGCAGTTCCCCCGGGGCTGCCAAAAACATTCAGTACTTC.

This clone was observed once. The DNA of the CDR3 is TGTGCCACGAGGGGTGGGGGTGACGTTGAGACCCAGTACTTC. Translating gives CATRGGGDVETQYF. The gene calls are TRBV6-6 and TRBJ2-5; D possibly matches TRBD1 or TRBD2 (5 bases each). The V and J ends lost 10 bases and 5 bases respectively, with 20 bases between them. Germline CDR1 and CDR2: MNHNY and SVGAGI (reference sequence). This CDR3 has 14 residues.

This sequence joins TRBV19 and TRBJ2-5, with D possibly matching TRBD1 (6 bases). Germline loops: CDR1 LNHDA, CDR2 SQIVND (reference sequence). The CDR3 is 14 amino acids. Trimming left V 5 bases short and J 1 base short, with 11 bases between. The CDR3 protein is CASSHQTGQETQYF. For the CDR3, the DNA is TGTGCCAGTAGTCATCAGACAGGCCAAGAGACCCAGTACTTC.

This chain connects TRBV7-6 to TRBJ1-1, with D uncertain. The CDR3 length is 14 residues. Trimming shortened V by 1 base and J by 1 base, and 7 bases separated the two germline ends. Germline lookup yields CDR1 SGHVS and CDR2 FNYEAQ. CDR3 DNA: TGTGCCAGCAGCTTAGGCCCAGGGAACACTGAAGCTTTCTTT. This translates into CASSLGPGNTEAFF.

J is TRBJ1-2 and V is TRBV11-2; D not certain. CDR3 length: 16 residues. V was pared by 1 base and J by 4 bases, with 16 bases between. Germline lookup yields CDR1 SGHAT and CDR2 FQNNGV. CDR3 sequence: CASSLGRAGVRYGYTF. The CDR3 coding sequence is TGTGCCAGCAGCTTAGGACGGGCCGGGGTTCGCTATGGCTACACCTTC.

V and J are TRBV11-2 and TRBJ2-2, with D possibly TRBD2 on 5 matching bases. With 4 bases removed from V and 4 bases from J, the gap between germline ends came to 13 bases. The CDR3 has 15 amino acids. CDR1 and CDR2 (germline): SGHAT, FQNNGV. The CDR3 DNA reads TGTGCCAGCAGCTGGGCGGGTTCACCCACCGGGGAGCTGTTTTTT. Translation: CASSWAGSPTGELFF. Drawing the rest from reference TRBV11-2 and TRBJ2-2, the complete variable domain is EAGVAQSPRYKIIEKRQSVAFWCNPISGHATLYWYQQILGQGPKLLIQFQNNGVVDDSQLPKDRFSAERLKGVDSTLKIQPAKLEDSAVYLCASSWAGSPTGELFFGEGSRLTVL.

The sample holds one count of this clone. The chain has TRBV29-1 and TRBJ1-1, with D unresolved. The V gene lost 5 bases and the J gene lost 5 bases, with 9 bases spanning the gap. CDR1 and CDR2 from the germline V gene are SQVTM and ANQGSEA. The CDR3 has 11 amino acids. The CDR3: CSVLESTEAFF. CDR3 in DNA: TGCAGCGTTCTAGAGTCGACTGAAGCTTTCTTT. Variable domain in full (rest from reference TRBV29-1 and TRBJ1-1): SAVISQKPSRDICQRGTSLTIQCQVDSQVTMMFWYRQQPGQSLTLIATANQGSEATYESGFVIDKFPISRPNLTFSTLTVSNMSPEDSSIYLCSVLESTEAFFGQGTRLTVV.

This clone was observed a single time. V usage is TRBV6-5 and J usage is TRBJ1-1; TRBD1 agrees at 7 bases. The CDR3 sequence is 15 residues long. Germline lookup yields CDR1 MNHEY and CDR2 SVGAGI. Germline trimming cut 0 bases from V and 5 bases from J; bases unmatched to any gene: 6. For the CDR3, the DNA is TGTGCCAGCAGTTACTCGAACAGGGGAATTACTGAAGCTTTCTTT. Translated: CASSYSNRGITEAFF.